Following are 29 T cell receptor beta chains from one sample sequenced in a study of T cell repertoires in cytomegalovirus infection. TCRdb itself ran the reads through MiXCR, one entry per CDR3 protein. The sample has a few hundred thousand distinct CDR3 sequences, just under 30% seen once. These TCRs' antigens remain unknown. The source material was cultured PBMCs, sampled from culture after CMV antigen stimulation. Source of these receptors: a human donor in good health (CMV status not recorded). Some clones in this sample may be carry-over from other donors' samples.

This chain connects TRBV20-1 to TRBJ1-2; D is unresolved. The CDR3 is made up of 14 amino acids. Germline values: CDR1 DFQATT, CDR2 SNEGSKA (reference sequence). V was clipped by 7 bases and J by 0 bases, with 15 bases between them. CDR3 region: CSVRSGASNYGYTF. CDR3 nucleotide sequence: TGCAGTGTTAGGTCCGGCGCCTCTAACTATGGCTACACCTTC.

This clonotype was recorded a few times. This rearrangement joins TRBV28 to TRBJ1-3; perhaps TRBD1 as D (6 bases). The germline V gene encodes CDR1 MDHEN and CDR2 SYDVKM. The V gene lost 2 bases and the J gene lost 0 bases, with 17 bases spanning the gap. The CDR3 totals 18 residues. CDR3 in amino acids: CASSLEDSFSLSGNTIYF. CDR3 bases: TGTGCCAGCAGTTTAGAGGACAGTTTCTCCCTCTCTGGAAACACCATATATTTT.

This clonotype was recorded a few times. V usage is TRBV6-5 and J usage is TRBJ1-6; weak D call: TRBD1 (5 bases). The CDR3 runs 16 residues. Germline V gene lookup returns CDR1 MNHEY and CDR2 SVGAGI. Trimming stripped 4 bases from V and 10 bases from J, with 20 bases between. CDR3 region: CASSSAFKGRVSPLHF. The DNA of the CDR3 is TGTGCCAGCAGTTCCGCATTCAAGGGGCGCGTCTCACCCCTCCACTTT.

This clonotype has more than one count but fewer than ten. The chain has TRBV19 and TRBJ1-4; no definite D call. The CDR3 loop spans 14 amino acids. Germline lookup yields CDR1 LNHDA and CDR2 SQIVND (reference sequence). V shed 5 bases and J shed 0 bases, with 7 bases lying between them. CDR3 nucleotide sequence: TGTGCCAGTAGTCCGGTTGCAACTAATGAAAAACTGTTTTTT. It is translated as CASSPVATNEKLFF.

This clonotype was counted at least ten times. The genes are TRBV7-6 and TRBJ1-1; possibly TRBD1 for D (5 bases). The germline gives CDR1 SGHVS, CDR2 FNYEAQ. The V end was cut by 1 base, the J end by 1 base, with 10 bases between. CDR3 length equals 15 residues. DNA for the CDR3: TGTGCCAGCAGCTTAGGGGGAACAGGGAACACTGAAGCTTTCTTT. Amino acid sequence: CASSLGGTGNTEAFF. Combining the CDR3 with reference TRBV7-6 and TRBJ1-1 gives the whole variable domain GAGVSQSPRYKVTKRGQDVALRCDPISGHVSLYWYRQALGQGPEFLTYFNYEAQQDKSGLPNDRFSAERPEGSISTLTIQRTEQRDSAMYRCASSLGGTGNTEAFFGQGTRLTVV.

The V gene is TRBV19, the J gene TRBJ1-6, with D hard to call. Trimming shortened V by 3 bases and J by 7 bases, and 7 bases separated the two germline ends. CDR1 and CDR2 from the germline V gene are LNHDA and SQIVND (reference sequence). This CDR3 spans 13 amino acids. In nucleotides, the CDR3 is TGTGCCAGTAGTATTCCCGGCAATTCACCCCTCCACTTT. Protein: CASSIPGNSPLHF.

The chain combines TRBV6-5 with TRBJ2-7, with D possibly TRBD2 on 5 matching bases. The CDR3 totals 13 residues. CDR1 is MNHEY, CDR2 SVGAGI, per germline. V was clipped by 2 bases and J by 7 bases, with 12 bases between them. The CDR3 coding sequence is TGTGCCAGCAGTTACGAGGGCTTGGGGGAGCAGTACTTC. Translated, it gives CASSYEGLGEQYF.

This clonotype was observed a handful of times. The rearrangement links TRBV12-3 or TRBV12-4 to TRBJ2-3; TRBD2 aligns across 8 bases. The CDR3 spans 15 residues. With 6 bases clipped from V and 4 bases from J, the junction kept 9 bases outside the gene matches. The DNA for the CDR3 is TGTGCCAGCAGACTTAGCGGGGTCGGTCCAGATACGCAGTATTTT. The encoded protein is CASRLSGVGPDTQYF.

The V gene is TRBV6-1, the J gene TRBJ1-2; D ambiguous. Per the germline V gene, CDR1 is MNHNS and CDR2 is SASEGT. The CDR3 covers 11 residues. V lost 6 bases and J lost 6, with 8 bases in between. CDR3 amino acids: CASSTKHGYTF. DNA of the CDR3: TGTGCCAGCAGCACCAAACATGGCTACACCTTC.

A few counts support this clonotype. The chain employs TRBV27 and TRBJ2-1; D is perhaps TRBD1 or TRBD2 (5 bases each). With 7 bases removed from V and 3 bases from J, the gap between germline ends came to 16 bases. This CDR3 is 15 amino acids long. Looked up from germline, CDR1 is MNHEY and CDR2 is SMNVEV (reference sequence). The CDR3 reads CASTPGTPSYNEQFF. The CDR3 region has the DNA TGTGCCAGCACCCCGGGGACCCCAAGCTACAATGAGCAGTTCTTC.

The chain combines TRBV6-2 or TRBV6-3 with TRBJ2-1; D unclear. The CDR3 covers 13 residues. CDR1 is MNHEY, CDR2 SVGEGT, per germline. With 6 bases removed from V and 8 bases from J, the gap between germline ends came to 14 bases. This CDR3 is CASSSLGGHEQFF. CDR3 in DNA: TGTGCCAGCAGCTCCCTCGGTGGCCATGAGCAGTTCTTC.

V usage is TRBV19 and J usage is TRBJ1-5; D not resolved. Trimming cost V 5 bases and J 6 bases, with 14 bases left between them. CDR1 LNHDA and CDR2 SQIVND come from the germline V gene (reference sequence). The CDR3 length is 14 residues. The CDR3: CASSLGLSGQPQHF. DNA of the CDR3: TGTGCCAGTAGTCTTGGCCTTTCCGGTCAGCCCCAGCATTTT.

The chain recombines TRBV6-5 with TRBJ2-7, with TRBD1 matching over 8 bases. Trimming at V came to 0 bases and at J to 3 bases, leaving 1 base not matched to a gene. Germline V gene sequence: CDR1 MNHEY, CDR2 SVGAGI. This CDR3 has 14 amino acids. This CDR3 reads CASSYSDRGYEQYF. CDR3 DNA: TGTGCCAGCAGTTACTCCGACAGGGGCTACGAGCAGTACTTC.

V usage is TRBV10-3 and J usage is TRBJ2-7; D might be TRBD1 or TRBD2, each matching 5 bases. V shed 5 bases and J shed 6 bases, with 20 bases lying between them. The CDR3 is 15 residues long. The germline gives CDR1 ENHRY, CDR2 SYGVKD. The CDR3 DNA is TGTGCCATCAGTTCTTCCGGGACGGCGAACGCCGAGCAGTACTTC. This sequence encodes CAISSSGTANAEQYF.

This clonotype turned up a few times. The chain has TRBV23-1 and TRBJ1-1; a possible D gene is TRBD1 (5 bases). TRBV23-1 is filed as an ORF, its function uncertain. The V and J ends lost 3 bases and 3 bases respectively, with 17 bases between them. The CDR3 extends over 16 amino acids. For the CDR3, the DNA is TGCGCCAGCAGTCAGAAGGGGCAGACCGCCGACACTGAAGCTTTCTTT. Encoded protein: CASSQKGQTADTEAFF.

This clonotype was found once. This chain links TRBV6-1 with TRBJ1-5; a possible D gene is TRBD1 (6 bases). Germline V lookup: CDR1 MNHNS, CDR2 SASEGT. The CDR3 length is 16 residues. V dropped 6 bases and J dropped 3 bases, with 18 bases sitting between them. The CDR3 here is CASRTTGNLINQPQHF. CDR3 coding DNA: TGTGCCAGCAGGACTACAGGGAACTTAATCAATCAGCCCCAGCATTTT.

This clonotype has at least ten counts. J is TRBJ2-1 and V is TRBV7-3, with TRBD2 matching 10 bases. The J segment lost 4 bases and the V segment lost 3 bases, leaving 6 bases of the junction unmatched. Germline lookup yields CDR1 SGHTA and CDR2 FQGTGA. The CDR3 is made up of 16 amino acids. CDR3 coding DNA: TGTGCCAGCAGCTTGCTTAGGACTAGCGGTTACAATGAGCAGTTCTTC. Translating it yields CASSLLRTSGYNEQFF.

In its sample, this clonotype was seen once. The rearrangement joins TRBV18 to TRBJ2-5; 9 bases match TRBD1. Looked up from germline, CDR1 is KGHSH and CDR2 is LQKENI. This CDR3 contains 15 residues. V trimming: 3 bases; J trimming: 4 bases; junction bases outside the gene matches: 6. CDR3 coding DNA: TGTGCCAGCTCACCGAACAGGGGGCCACCAGAGACCCAGTACTTC. It encodes CASSPNRGPPETQYF.

The J gene is TRBJ1-3, the V gene TRBV20-1; D uncertain. The CDR3 extends over 16 amino acids. Deletions cut 1 base from V and 2 bases from J, with 15 bases between. Germline CDR1 reads DFQATT; CDR2 reads SNEGSKA (reference sequence). DNA of the CDR3: TGCAGTGCTAGAGCGACAACACGATTCACTGGAAACACCATATATTTT. This codes for CSARATTRFTGNTIYF.

This clonotype was observed a few times. The chain uses TRBV19 and TRBJ1-5; D not certain. The V end was cut by 4 bases, the J end by 4 bases, with 17 bases between. Germline values: CDR1 LNHDA, CDR2 SQIVND (reference sequence). The CDR3 runs to 16 residues. DNA for the CDR3: TGTGCCAGTAGTACGGTCCGGTCCGTGGGTAATCAGCCCCAGCATTTT. Translated, it gives CASSTVRSVGNQPQHF.

The chain joins TRBV9 to TRBJ2-1; tentatively, D is TRBD2 (6 bases). This CDR3 comprises 19 residues. Trimming removed 0 bases at V and 4 bases at J, with 23 bases between. CDR1 is SGDLS and CDR2 is YYNGEE in the germline V gene. CDR3 protein: CASSVAPFLGRGGYNEQFF. CDR3 nucleotide sequence: TGTGCCAGCAGCGTAGCCCCCTTTCTCGGGCGGGGAGGATACAATGAGCAGTTCTTC.

This rearrangement joins TRBV4-2 to TRBJ2-3; 10 positions match TRBD2. V shed 1 base and J 2 bases; nucleotides not matched to a gene: 21. This CDR3 has 22 amino acids. The germline CDR1 and CDR2 sequences are LGHNA and YNFKEQ. This CDR3 is CASSQGEGAVVAGGLITDTQYF. As DNA, the CDR3 is TGTGCCAGCAGCCAAGGGGAAGGGGCAGTGGTAGCGGGAGGTTTAATCACAGATACGCAGTATTTT.

This clonotype was found a few times. The chain combines TRBV28 with TRBJ2-3; 11 bases are shared with TRBD2. The CDR3 extends over 14 amino acids. The germline V gene has CDR1 MDHEN and CDR2 SYDVKM. With 2 bases clipped from V and 5 bases from J, the junction kept 0 bases outside the gene matches. This CDR3 reads CASSLGTSGDTQYF. The DNA for the CDR3 is TGTGCCAGCAGTTTAGGGACTAGCGGAGATACGCAGTATTTT.

The J gene is TRBJ1-6, the V gene TRBV11-2; D remains unclear. Trimming took off 2 bases at V and 0 bases at J, with 5 bases between the two ends. From germline, CDR1 is SGHAT and CDR2 FQNNGV. The CDR3 has 15 amino acids. Here the CDR3 DNA reads TGTGCCAGCAGCTTAAAGAGCTCCTATAATTCACCCCTCCACTTT. Protein: CASSLKSSYNSPLHF. The whole variable domain, filled in from reference TRBV11-2 and TRBJ1-6, reads EAGVAQSPRYKIIEKRQSVAFWCNPISGHATLYWYQQILGQGPKLLIQFQNNGVVDDSQLPKDRFSAERLKGVDSTLKIQPAKLEDSAVYLCASSLKSSYNSPLHFGNGTRLTVT.

The rearrangement links TRBV7-3 to TRBJ2-3; 9 bases fit TRBD2. The CDR3 consists of 19 residues. V was pared by 5 bases and J by 0 bases, with 15 bases of the junction left unmatched. Germline lookup yields CDR1 SGHTA and CDR2 FQGTGA. CDR3 DNA: TGTGCCAGCAGCCTCAGGGAGGGTGCGGGGGGGCGGAGCACAGATACGCAGTATTTT. Translated, it gives CASSLREGAGGRSTDTQYF.

This clonotype was observed a handful of times. CDR3 DNA: TGTGCCAGCCAAATCCGTACTGAAGCTTTCTTT. It is translated as CASQIRTEAFF. The chain uses TRBV6-1 and TRBJ1-1; no clear D gene. Trimming stripped 8 bases from V and 5 bases from J, with 9 bases between. The CDR3 has 11 amino acids. CDR1 and CDR2 (germline): MNHNS, SASEGT.

The gene calls are TRBV4-2 and TRBJ2-2, with 9 bases lining up with TRBD2. CDR1 and CDR2 (germline): LGHNA, YNFKEQ. CDR3 length: 17 residues. The V and J ends lost 0 bases and 4 bases, in that order; junction bases with no gene match: 6. The CDR3 reads CASSQEGTSYLTGELFF. For the CDR3, the DNA is TGTGCCAGCAGCCAAGAGGGGACTAGCTATCTCACCGGGGAGCTGTTTTTT.

In its sample, this clonotype was seen a few times. This chain uses TRBV7-8 with TRBJ2-1; D unclear. The ends were cut back, 5 bases at V and 8 bases at J, with 28 bases in the middle. CDR1 is SGHVS, CDR2 FQNEAQ, per germline. The CDR3 totals 18 residues. CDR3 sequence: CASSRRGGARRYRDEQFF. CDR3 coding DNA: TGTGCCAGCAGCCGCCGCGGCGGTGCCCGAAGGTATAGAGATGAGCAGTTCTTC. The whole variable domain, remainder taken from reference TRBV7-8 and TRBJ2-1, is GAGVSQSPRYKVAKRGQDVALRCDPISGHVSLFWYQQALGQGPEFLTYFQNEAQLDKSGLPSDRFFAERPEGSVSTLKIQRTQQEDSAVYLCASSRRGGARRYRDEQFFGPGTRLTVL.

This clonotype has at least ten counts. J is TRBJ1-5 and V is TRBV4-1, with TRBD1 matching over 7 bases. V was clipped by 3 bases and J by 2 bases; unmatched bases: 16. CDR1 and CDR2 (germline): MGHRA, YSYEKL. This CDR3 is built from 19 residues. In DNA, the CDR3 is TGCGCCAGCAGCCAGGTCGACAGGGATCCGTTTAGGGGCAATCAGCCCCAGCATTTT. It is translated as CASSQVDRDPFRGNQPQHF.